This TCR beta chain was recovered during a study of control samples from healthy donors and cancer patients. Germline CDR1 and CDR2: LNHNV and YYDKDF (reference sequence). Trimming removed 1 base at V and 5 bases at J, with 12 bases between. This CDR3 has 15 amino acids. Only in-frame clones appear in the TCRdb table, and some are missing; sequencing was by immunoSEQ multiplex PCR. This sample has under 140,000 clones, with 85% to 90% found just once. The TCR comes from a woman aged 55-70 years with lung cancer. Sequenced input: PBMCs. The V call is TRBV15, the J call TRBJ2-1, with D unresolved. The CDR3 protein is CATSRGTGPDNEQFF. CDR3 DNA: TGTGCCACCAGCAGAGGGACCGGGCCTGACAATGAGCAGTTCTTC.